The source of this T cell receptor beta chain is a study of T cells in Graves' hyperthyroidism and ophthalmopathy. This clonotype was recorded a few times. Germline and junction disagree at one end, which may indicate a read error. Germline CDR1 KGHDR, CDR2 SFDVKD. The CDR3 length is 15 residues. Amplification yielded TCR beta CDR3 regions, with RNA transcripts as the source. With the HTBI primer set, the TCR CDR3 went through a first round of RT-PCR. TCRdb called the multiplex PCR reads again in MiXCR, with one record for every CDR3 protein. Of around 300,000 distinct CDR3 sequences in the sample, roughly 19% were seen once. Patients were excluded for uncontrolled infection, other autoimmune disease, pregnancy or lactation.

The sample was blood. This receptor was obtained from a man aged 45 to 65 with Graves' ophthalmopathy. The genes are TRBV24-1 and TRBJ2-7; D might be TRBD1 (5 bases). This CDR3 is CAASAADSSTYEQYF. The CDR3 DNA follows: TGTGCCGCCAGTGCTGCCGACAGTTCTACCTACGAGCAGTACTTC.